Each of the 2 T cell receptor beta chains below was sequenced from the same sample in a study of cytomegalovirus exposure and HLA in healthy donors. Primers: 60 Vbeta forward and 13 Jbeta reverse. Data came from immunoSEQ multiplex PCR; TCRdb stores just in-frame clones and leaves some out. The sample carries about 55,000 clones, 60% to 80% recorded once. What was sequenced was PBMCs. These receptors were collected from a female donor in good health and CMV-seronegative.

The chain links TRBV27 to TRBJ2-1, with D possibly TRBD1 on 5 matching bases. Germline V CDR1 and CDR2: MNHEY, SMNVEV (reference sequence). CDR3 length equals 13 residues. Trimming took off 2 bases at V and 12 bases at J, with 14 bases between the two ends. CDR3 in amino acids: CASSLTGLSGQFF. In DNA, the CDR3 is TGTGCCAGCAGTTTAACAGGATTGTCTGGGCAGTTCTTC.

A few counts support this clone. This chain joins TRBV7-6 and TRBJ1-3; D might be TRBD1 (5 bases). Per the germline V gene, CDR1 is SGHVS and CDR2 is FNYEAQ. The length of the CDR3 is 18 residues. The V gene lost 5 bases and the J gene lost 0 bases, with 20 bases spanning the gap. CDR3 DNA: TGTGCCAGCAGCCGTCCTACTTCAGGGTCCCTCTCTGGAAACACCATATATTTT. Translation gives CASSRPTSGSLSGNTIYF.